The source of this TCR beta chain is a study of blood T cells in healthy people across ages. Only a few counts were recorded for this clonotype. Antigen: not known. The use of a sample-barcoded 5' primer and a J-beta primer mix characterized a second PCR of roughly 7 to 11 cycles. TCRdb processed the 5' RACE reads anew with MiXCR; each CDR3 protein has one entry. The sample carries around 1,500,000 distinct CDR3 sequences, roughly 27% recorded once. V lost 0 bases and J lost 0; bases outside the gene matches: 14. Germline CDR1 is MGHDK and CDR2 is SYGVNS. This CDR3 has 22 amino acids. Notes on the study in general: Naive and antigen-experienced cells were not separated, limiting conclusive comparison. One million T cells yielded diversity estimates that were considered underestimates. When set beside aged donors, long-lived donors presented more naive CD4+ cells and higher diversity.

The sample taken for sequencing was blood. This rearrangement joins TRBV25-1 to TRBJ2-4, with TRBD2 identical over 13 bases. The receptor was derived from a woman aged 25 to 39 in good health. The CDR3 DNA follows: TGTGCCAGCAGTGAATATCCGCGGAGACTAGCGGGGGGAAAACTAGCCAAAAACATTCAGTACTTC. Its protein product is CASSEYPRRLAGGKLAKNIQYF.